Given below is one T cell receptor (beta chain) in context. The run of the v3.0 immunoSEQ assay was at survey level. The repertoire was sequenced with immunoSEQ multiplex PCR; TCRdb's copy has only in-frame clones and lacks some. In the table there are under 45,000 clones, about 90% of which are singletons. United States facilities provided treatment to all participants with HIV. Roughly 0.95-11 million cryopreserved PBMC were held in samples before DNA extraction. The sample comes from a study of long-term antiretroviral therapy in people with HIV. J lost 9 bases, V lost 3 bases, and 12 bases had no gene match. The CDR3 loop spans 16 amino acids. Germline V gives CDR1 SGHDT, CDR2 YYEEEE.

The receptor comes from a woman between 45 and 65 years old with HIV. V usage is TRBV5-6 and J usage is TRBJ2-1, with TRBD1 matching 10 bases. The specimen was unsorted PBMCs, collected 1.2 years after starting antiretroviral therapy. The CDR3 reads CASSSETGGGDAEQFF. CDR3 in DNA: TGTGCCAGCAGCTCAGAGACAGGGGGCGGGGATGCTGAGCAGTTCTTC.